The 14 T cell receptor beta chains listed next were all sequenced from one sample in a study of T cells after posttransplantation cyclophosphamide. The naive gate required viable CD3+CD4+ or CD3+CD8+ cells with CCR7+CD45RA+CD45RO-CD95-CD27+CD28+ phenotype. Clones were read by immunoSEQ multiplex PCR, and TCRdb kept only the in-frame ones, dropping some. The sample has 30,000 or so clones; about 93% are singletons. The sequencing sample was made of naive CD4+ T cells sorted from PBMCs. The receptors come from a woman aged 60-70 years in good health, CMV-negative, and a related stem cell transplant donor.

The rearrangement links TRBV30 to TRBJ1-5; unclear D gene. Germline assignment: CDR1 GTSNPN and CDR2 SVGIG (reference sequence). The CDR3 is made up of 11 amino acids. With 3 bases removed from V and 7 bases from J, the gap between germline ends came to 7 bases. The CDR3 nucleotides read TGTGCCTGGAGAACCGGGCAGCCCCAGCATTTT. Protein product: CAWRTGQPQHF.

V usage is TRBV4-1 and J usage is TRBJ2-3; possible D gene TRBD2, 6 bases. The CDR3 totals 17 residues. Trimming removed 4 bases from V and 2 bases from J, with 19 bases in between. Germline CDR1 MGHRA, CDR2 YSYEKL. The CDR3 DNA reads as TGCGCCAGCAGCCCGGGGACTCTCGGGGTCTTCACAGATACGCAGTATTTT. Translated: CASSPGTLGVFTDTQYF.

The chain couples TRBV30 to TRBJ1-1; 8 bases map to TRBD1. The V gene end was trimmed by 4 bases and the J gene end by 10 bases; junction bases not matched to a gene: 11. Per germline, CDR1 GTSNPN and CDR2 SVGIG (reference sequence). This CDR3 region has 13 residues. CDR3 residues: CAWMLNRGAVAFF. The CDR3 bases are TGTGCCTGGATGCTTAACAGGGGGGCGGTAGCTTTCTTT.

In its sample, this clone was seen a few times. V usage is TRBV2 and J usage is TRBJ1-1; 8 bases agree with TRBD1. This CDR3 spans 14 amino acids. From germline, CDR1 is SNHLY and CDR2 FYNNEI. V was clipped by 6 bases and J by 7 bases; unmatched bases: 10. CDR3 in DNA: TGTGCCAGCAGCCGACAGGGGCGGGAGGGTGAAGCTTTCTTT. Translation gives CASSRQGREGEAFF.

The chain has TRBV6-5 and TRBJ2-1; 9 nucleotides agree with TRBD2. Trimming at V came to 6 bases and at J to 8 bases, leaving 11 bases not matched to a gene. CDR1 and CDR2 from the germline V gene are MNHEY and SVGAGI. The CDR3 length is 15 residues. This chain's CDR3 is CASSPNAGGPHEQFF. CDR3 nucleotide sequence: TGTGCCAGCAGCCCTAACGCGGGAGGGCCCCATGAGCAGTTCTTC.

The chain employs TRBV11-3 and TRBJ2-3, with D possibly TRBD1 on 5 matching bases. The V and J ends lost 5 bases and 4 bases respectively, with 19 bases between them. CDR3 length: 16 amino acids. The germline gives CDR1 SGHNT, CDR2 YENEEA. The CDR3 DNA follows: TGTGCCAGCAGCCTAGGGCTAGGGGTGGAAGCAGATACGCAGTATTTT. Protein product: CASSLGLGVEADTQYF.

J is TRBJ2-6 and V is TRBV5-1; a weak D match, TRBD2 (6 bases). Germline CDR1 and CDR2: SGHRS and YFSETQ. Trimming left V 6 bases short and J 4 bases short, with 11 bases between. This CDR3 contains 14 residues. The CDR3 reads CASNGGVGANVLTF. Here the CDR3 DNA reads TGCGCCAGCAACGGAGGGGTCGGGGCCAACGTCCTGACTTTC.

This clone was recorded only once. The genes are TRBV28 and TRBJ1-4; D is possibly TRBD1 (6 bases). V lost 6 bases and J 7 bases, leaving 12 bases between the germline ends. This CDR3 is 13 amino acids long. Germline V gene data show CDR1 as MDHEN and CDR2 as SYDVKM. CDR3 in amino acids: CASRLQGSEKLFF. The CDR3 coding sequence is TGTGCCAGCAGACTTCAGGGGAGTGAAAAACTGTTTTTT.

There are a few counts of this clone. The chain has TRBV7-9 and TRBJ1-1, with D perhaps TRBD1 (6 bases). Trimming removed 5 bases from V and 11 bases from J, with 15 bases in between. The CDR3 covers 12 residues. CDR1 is SEHNR and CDR2 is FQNEAQ in the germline V gene (reference sequence). CDR3 sequence reads: CASSPQGRDAFF. Written as DNA, the CDR3 is TGTGCCAGCAGCCCCCAGGGGAGAGACGCTTTCTTT.

This sequence joins TRBV28 and TRBJ1-2, with TRBD1 matching over 9 bases. The CDR3 has 16 residues. The V gene end was trimmed by 2 bases and the J gene end by 8 bases; junction bases not matched to a gene: 12. The germline gives CDR1 MDHEN, CDR2 SYDVKM. CDR3 amino acids: CASSLPRDRASRGYTF. CDR3 nucleotides: TGTGCCAGCAGTTTACCCAGGGACAGGGCCTCGAGAGGCTACACCTTC.

The chain has TRBV7-8 and TRBJ2-2, with TRBD2 matching 9 bases. Germline V gene lookup returns CDR1 SGHVS and CDR2 FQNEAQ. J gave up 5 bases and V 6 bases, and 16 bases lay outside the gene matches. The length of the CDR3 is 18 residues. The CDR3 DNA follows: TGTGCCAGCAGTTTCTCCCCTGTTAGCGGGAGCGGAACCGGGGAGCTGTTTTTT. This gives the protein CASSFSPVSGSGTGELFF.

This chain links TRBV5-8 with TRBJ1-4; 7 bases map to TRBD1. Trimming cost V 6 bases and J 7 bases; bases outside gene matches: 9. The CDR3 covers 14 residues. Looked up from germline, CDR1 is SGHTS and CDR2 is YDEGEE. The CDR3 sequence is CASTGTGVSEKLFF. The CDR3 coding sequence is TGTGCCAGCACCGGCACAGGGGTGAGTGAAAAACTGTTTTTT.

This chain uses TRBV7-3 with TRBJ2-3, with 8 positions matching TRBD2. After removal of 5 bases from V and 7 bases from J, the junction contained 5 bases not matched to a gene. The CDR3 consists of 13 residues. Germline CDR1 reads SGHTA; CDR2 reads FQGTGA. As DNA, the CDR3 is TGTGCCAGCAGCGGCGGGAGGTTGAATACGCAGTATTTT. This translates into CASSGGRLNTQYF.

This clone has a single count. The gene calls are TRBV19 and TRBJ2-2; TRBD1 is a possible D gene (6 bases). CDR3 length: 15 amino acids. CDR1 is LNHDA, CDR2 SQIVND, per germline (reference sequence). Trimming cost V 5 bases and J 3 bases, with 13 bases left between them. For the CDR3, the DNA is TGTGCCAGTAGTCTACGACAGGTAGACACCGGGGAGCTGTTTTTT. Translating it yields CASSLRQVDTGELFF.